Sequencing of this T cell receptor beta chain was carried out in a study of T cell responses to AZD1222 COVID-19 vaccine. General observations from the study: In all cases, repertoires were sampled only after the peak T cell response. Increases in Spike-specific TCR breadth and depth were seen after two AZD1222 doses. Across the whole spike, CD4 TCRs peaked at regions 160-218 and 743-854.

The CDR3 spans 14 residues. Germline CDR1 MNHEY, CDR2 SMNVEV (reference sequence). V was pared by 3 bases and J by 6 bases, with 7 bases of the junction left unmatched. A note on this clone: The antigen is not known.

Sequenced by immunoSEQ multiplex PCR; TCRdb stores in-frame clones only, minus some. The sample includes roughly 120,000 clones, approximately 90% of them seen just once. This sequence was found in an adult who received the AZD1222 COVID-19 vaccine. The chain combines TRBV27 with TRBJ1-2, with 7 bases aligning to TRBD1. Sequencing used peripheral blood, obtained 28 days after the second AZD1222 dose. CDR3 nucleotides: TGTGCCAGCAGTTTGAGGGGGCTCTTCGATGGCTACACCTTC. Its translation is CASSLRGLFDGYTF.